A selection of T cell receptor beta chains follows, all from one sample in a study of graft-versus-host responses after intestinal transplantation. Their antigens remain unidentified. Generated by immunoSEQ multiplex PCR, the TCRdb table keeps only in-frame clones and is missing some. The sample contains 70,000 to 80,000 clones, less than 95% of which appear only once. Sequencing was performed on unstimulated CD8+ T cells sorted from spleen or lymph node cells, taken before intestinal transplant. The source is a human donor who received an intestinal transplant. Each CDR3 is given with its conserved first and last residue. A D gene is named only where the DNA matches it firmly. Where a row states a size, it is once, few, many or the class of an expanded clone; other rows omit it.

>TRBV29-1|TRBJ1-1|.|.
CSVGQSEAFF
TGCAGCGTTGGACAGTCTGAAGCTTTCTTT
>TRBV27|TRBJ1-2|.|once
CASSPAAGYFYGYTF
TGTGCCAGCAGCCCCGCCGCAGGGTATTTCTATGGCTACACCTTC
>TRBV11-2|TRBJ1-2|TRBD1|.
CASSLARDRGYGYTF
TGTGCCAGCAGCTTAGCGAGAGACAGGGGCTATGGCTACACCTTC
>TRBV27|TRBJ1-1|TRBD1|.
CASRGDRDTEAFF
TGTGCCAGCAGAGGAGACAGGGACACTGAAGCTTTCTTT
>TRBV2|TRBJ2-3|.|.
CAIQKLGIDTQYF
TGTGCCATCCAAAAACTAGGCATAGATACGCAGTATTTT
>TRBV6-5|TRBJ1-1|.|.
CASSHFGTEAFF
TGTGCCAGCAGTCACTTCGGCACTGAAGCTTTCTTT
>TRBV2|TRBJ1-5|.|.
CASVGTHSNQPQHF
TGTGCCAGCGTCGGGACACATAGCAATCAGCCCCAGCATTTT
>TRBV13|TRBJ2-1|TRBD2|.
CASSPPGGAYNEQFF
TGTGCCAGCAGCCCCCCCGGGGGGGCTTACAATGAGCAGTTCTTC
>TRBV6-5|TRBJ1-4|TRBD1|.
CAKMTGAHCRKLFF
TGTGCCAAGATGACAGGGGCCCACTGCCGGAAACTGTTTTTT
>TRBV9|TRBJ2-5|.|.
CASSVGERGGPGETQYF
TGTGCCAGCAGCGTAGGGGAGAGGGGGGGGCCGGGGGAGACCCAGTACTTC
>TRBV11-3|TRBJ1-1|.|.
CASSLGVRREAFF
TGTGCCAGCAGCTTAGGTGTTCGTCGGGAAGCTTTCTTT
>TRBV27|TRBJ1-6|TRBD1|few
CASRDRVDSPLHF
TGTGCCAGCAGGGACAGGGTGGATTCACCCCTCCACTTT
>TRBV19|TRBJ1-1|TRBD1|.
CASSIVDRVNTEAFF
TGTGCCAGTAGTATAGTTGACAGGGTGAACACTGAAGCTTTCTTT
>TRBV6-1|TRBJ2-5|TRBD2|.
CASSEGTSLRETQYF
TGTGCCAGCAGTGAGGGGACTAGCCTTAGAGAGACCCAGTACTTC
>TRBV9|TRBJ2-1|.|.
CASSPGLDNEQFF
TGTGCCAGCAGCCCGGGACTCGACAATGAGCAGTTCTTC
>TRBV2|TRBJ1-4|.|.
CASSVGRGHEKLFF
TGTGCCAGCAGTGTGGGCAGGGGCCATGAAAAACTGTTTTTT
>TRBV7-3|TRBJ2-3|.|.
CASSLTSRREQYF
TGTGCCAGCAGCTTAACGTCCCGACGGGAGCAGTATTTT
>TRBV27|TRBJ1-2|.|.
CASSPGTHYGYTF
TGTGCCAGCAGTCCCGGGACACACTATGGCTACACCTTC
>TRBV5-5|TRBJ1-2|.|.
CASSLVGGYGYTF
TGTGCCAGCAGCTTGGTAGGGGGCTATGGCTACACCTTC
>TRBV5-4|TRBJ2-2|TRBD1|.
CASSLTGGGTGELFF
TGTGCCAGCAGCCTTACAGGGGGCGGAACCGGGGAGCTGTTTTTT
>TRBV9|TRBJ2-7|TRBD2|.
CASSPQSGGYEQYF
TGTGCCAGCAGCCCCCAGAGCGGGGGGTACGAGCAGTACTTC
>TRBV5-1|TRBJ1-1|TRBD1|few
CASSWTGTEAFF
TGCGCCAGCAGCTGGACAGGGACCGAAGCTTTCTTT
>TRBV7-3|TRBJ2-3|TRBD1|.
CASSFAGGRVDTDTQYF
TGTGCCAGCAGTTTCGCAGGGGGTCGTGTGGACACAGATACGCAGTATTTT
>TRBV4-1|TRBJ1-1|.|.
CASSQNPPTGMDTEAFF
TGCGCCAGCAGCCAAAATCCCCCCACAGGGATGGACACTGAAGCTTTCTTT
>TRBV13|TRBJ2-1|TRBD2|.
CASSLGLAGGHAGDEQFF
TGTGCCAGCAGCTTAGGACTAGCGGGGGGGCACGCCGGGGACGAGCAGTTCTTC
>TRBV27|TRBJ1-2|.|.
CASRPTGNYGYTF
TGTGCCAGCAGGCCGACAGGCAACTATGGCTACACCTTC
>TRBV6-5|TRBJ1-2|.|.
CASSYSYLRQRIF
TGTGCCAGCAGTTACTCATATCTGAGGCAGCGGATCTTC
>TRBV7-3|TRBJ2-1|TRBD2|.
CASRDGGAGNNEQFF
TGTGCCAGCAGGGACGGGGGGGCCGGCAACAATGAGCAGTTCTTC
>TRBV4-1|TRBJ2-7|.|.
CASSQRSDEQYF
TGCGCCAGCAGCCAAAGATCGGACGAGCAGTACTTC
>TRBV13|TRBJ2-5|.|.
CASSLGLAQETQYF
TGTGCCAGCAGCTTAGGCCTAGCACAAGAGACCCAGTACTTC
>TRBV6-5|TRBJ2-7|TRBD2|.
CASSYTGLGSYEQYF
TGTGCCAGCAGTTACACAGGACTAGGATCCTACGAGCAGTACTTC
>TRBV6-6|TRBJ2-3|TRBD2|once
CASSLAGGYTDTQYF
TGTGCCAGCAGCCTAGCGGGGGGATACACAGATACGCAGTATTTT